This T cell receptor (beta chain) was observed in a study of T-cell memory formation after mild COVID-19 (dated by TCRdb to the early 2020s). With regard to the full study: TCR sequence clusters from the two donors were largely donor specific. The cohort comprised two young, previously healthy adult volunteers, one female and one male. In two donors, T-cell clones that expanded and contracted after mild COVID-19 were followed by sequencing TCRalpha and TCRbeta repertoires longitudinally. General findings and caveats noted by the study authors: Clones that contracted from day 15 to 85 showed balanced CD4/CD8 phenotypes, whereas a second wave of clones that expanded from day 15 to 37 leaned towards CD4+. SARS-CoV-2 specificity of the second-wave clones peaking on day 37 was not confirmed. The study covered only a couple of mild cases, and larger cohorts including severe cases with pre-infection samples were considered necessary. Contracting CD4+ clones appeared mostly in the CM and EM memory subsets, whereas CD8+ clones were enriched in EMRA. The detection of some responding clones in pre-infection memory suggests that pre-existing cross-reactive memory T cells joined the SARS-CoV-2 response.

On this clonotype itself: Its antigen is still unknown. Base qualities are not at hand, and no much larger clone is one base apart.

TCRdb records Illumina NovaSeq 6000 as the sequencer. Using 5'RACE with constant-segment primers, TCRalpha and TCRbeta cDNA libraries were constructed, with sample barcodes and unique molecular identifiers added in the process. RNA was extracted from every sample with Trizol reagent. Libraries were amplified in two PCR steps, with a second sample barcode and Illumina TruSeq adapters added in the second step. Libraries were sequenced on an Illumina NovaSeq with 2 x 150 bp paired-end reads. The original methods were these. The reads were demultiplexed and collapsed into UMI-guided consensus sequences using migec v1.2.7. Using mixcr v2.1.11, UMI consensuses were aligned to TRA and TRB V and J templates and then assembled into clonotypes. A clonotype was counted as expanded or contracted only when both edgeR and NoisET called the clonotype significant, with the noise models trained on biological replicates. For edgeR calls, the cutoffs were a false discovery rate-adjusted p below 0.01 and a log2 fold-change threshold of 1. As an exploratory analysis of dynamics, max-normalized trajectories of the 1000 most abundant clonotypes were examined with PCA combined with hierarchical clustering. Each responding clone was given a CD4 or CD8 phenotype based on the CD4+ and CD8+ repertoires, which had been sequenced separately. In TCRdb, the public reads were trimmed at Q25 with fastp and aligned with MiXCR, with productive beta chains retained. Rows with one shared CDR3 protein collapse into an entry with the most common genes and DNA. TCRdb, rather than the study authors, made the V and J calls. In this sample the table shows 580,000 or so distinct CDR3 sequences, around a sixth of which occur a single time. The ten top clones hold roughly 7.8% of the sample.

Ficoll-Paque density gradient centrifugation was the method used to isolate PBMCs. Sequences were obtained from PBMCs or a T cell subset sorted from them (not recorded which). This receptor was obtained from an adult woman who had mild COVID-19 (a few samples of this study predate the infection). The sample titles of this study are shuffled in the database, so cell type and time point are left out; the donor was told from shared clones.

The CDR3 is CASSVEGAAIYEQYF. The DNA is as follows: TGTGCCAGCAGCGTAGAGGGGGCCGCCATCTACGAGCAGTACTTC. Recombination linked TRBV9 to TRBJ2-7; 7 bases in the junction line up with TRBD1. From the cysteine through the phenylalanine, the CDR3 covers 15 amino acids. Solely the CDR3 DNA is kept, with 45 bases framed from the first base. Relative to germline, V is missing 0 bases and J is missing 3 bases, with 6 bases of the junction outside any gene match. According to the germline V gene, CDR1 reads SGDLS and CDR2 reads YYNGEE.